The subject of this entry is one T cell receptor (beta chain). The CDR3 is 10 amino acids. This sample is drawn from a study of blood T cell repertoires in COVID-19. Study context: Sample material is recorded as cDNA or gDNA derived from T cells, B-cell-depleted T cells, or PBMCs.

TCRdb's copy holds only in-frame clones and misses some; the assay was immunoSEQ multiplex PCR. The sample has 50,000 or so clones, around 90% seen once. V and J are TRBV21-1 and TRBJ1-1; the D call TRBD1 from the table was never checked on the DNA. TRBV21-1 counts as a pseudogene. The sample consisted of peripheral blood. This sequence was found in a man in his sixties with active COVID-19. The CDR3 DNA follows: TGTGTAGTCTCAGGCAGGAAGGCTTTCTTT. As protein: CVVSGRKAFF.